A selection of T cell receptor beta chains follows, all from one sample in a study of regulatory T cells in long-lasting Graves disease. TCRdb fed the multiplex PCR reads into MiXCR, producing one record per CDR3 protein. Here the sample spans a few hundred thousand distinct CDR3 sequences, 20% to 30% being singletons. The specimen was peripheral blood mononuclear cells (PBMCs), collected when the disease was refractory, from a patient treated with antithyroid drugs. The receptor set was obtained from a female donor with Graves disease. Each CDR3 is given with its conserved first and last residue. Each record gives: D gene, V gene, J gene, clone size, CDR3 DNA, CDR3 protein. The D gene is left open where the match is weak. Only some rows state a clone size, as once, few, many or a class for expanded clones.

NA,TRBV7-9,TRBJ2-7,many,TGTGCCAGCAGCTTATTTGAAGGTTACGAGCAGTACTTC,CASSLFEGYEQYF
NA,TRBV6-5,TRBJ1-1,many,TGTGCCAGCAGTTACTCGGCGGTCTTCTCTGAAGCTTTCTTT,CASSYSAVFSEAFF
NA,TRBV6-5,TRBJ2-2,few,TGTGCCAGCAGTTCGTACCAGAACACCGGGGAGCTGTTTTTT,CASSSYQNTGELFF
TRBD2,TRBV19,TRBJ2-7,NA,TGTGCCAGTAGTCGACTAGCGGAGTCCTACGAGCAGTACTTC,CASSRLAESYEQYF
NA,TRBV25-1,TRBJ2-1,NA,TGTGCCAGCAGTGAATCCCGGGTGTACAATGAGCAGTTCTTC,CASSESRVYNEQFF
NA,TRBV15,TRBJ2-4,NA,TGTGCCACCAGCAGAGAGAGCATTCAGTACTTC,CATSRESIQYF
TRBD1,TRBV6-1,TRBJ2-7,many,TGTGCCAGCAGTCCCGATATGAGGAACAGGGGAGATAGCTCCTACGAGCAGTACTTC,CASSPDMRNRGDSSYEQYF
NA,TRBV6-1,TRBJ1-4,many,TGTGCCAGCAGTAACGGAGGGGCTGCTAATGAAAAACTGTTTTTT,CASSNGGAANEKLFF
NA,TRBV3-1,TRBJ2-4,many,TGTGCCAGCAGCCAAAGAGGGGGAGCGAAAGCCAAAAACATTCAGTACTTC,CASSQRGGAKAKNIQYF
NA,TRBV28,TRBJ1-6,NA,TGTGCCAGCAGTTTGGCAGGGTCGGGAAATTCACCCCTCCACTTT,CASSLAGSGNSPLHF
NA,TRBV6-2/TRBV6-3,TRBJ2-2,few,TGTGCCAGCAATTTTGGAAGGGCGCGAACCGGGGAGCTGTTTTTT,CASNFGRARTGELFF
NA,TRBV18,TRBJ2-7,many,TGTGCCAGCAGCCCCGGGGGTGGGGAGCAGTACTTC,CASSPGGGEQYF
NA,TRBV6-1,TRBJ1-2,many,TGTGCCAGCAGTGGGGTCCAGGTCTCGGGCTATGGCTACACCTTC,CASSGVQVSGYGYTF
NA,TRBV5-1,TRBJ2-3,NA,TGCGCCAGCAGCGGTAACGTCCCTAGCACAGATACGCAGTATTTT,CASSGNVPSTDTQYF
TRBD1,TRBV6-1,TRBJ1-2,many,TGTGCCAGCAGTGAAATACAGGGGGCTAACTATGGCTACACCTTC,CASSEIQGANYGYTF
NA,TRBV20-1,TRBJ1-1,few,TGCAGTGCTAGTATCCTTATTGGGACTGAAGCTTTCTTT,CSASILIGTEAFF
TRBD2,TRBV20-1,TRBJ2-4,many,TGCAGTGCTAGAGATGCGCTAATTCCGGGACTAGCGGACTTC,CSARDALIPGLADF
NA,TRBV19,TRBJ1-1,few,TGTGCCAGTAGTCCCTTTGGCAGTCCTGTTGAAGCTTTCTTT,CASSPFGSPVEAFF
TRBD2,TRBV19,TRBJ2-1,NA,TGTGCCAGTAGTTCCTCCGAGATGCTAGCGGGAAATGAGCAGTTCTTC,CASSSSEMLAGNEQFF
NA,TRBV3-1,TRBJ2-7,NA,TGTGCCAGCAGCCAGTTCAGGCCGAACTCCGAGCAGTACTTC,CASSQFRPNSEQYF
TRBD1,TRBV2,TRBJ2-7,many,TGTGCCACCAAAACAGGGGGCCTAGGCGGGGGCGTCTACGAGCAGTACTTC,CATKTGGLGGGVYEQYF
TRBD2,TRBV2,TRBJ2-7,few,TGTGCCAGCAGTACCGCAGCGGGAGGGCCCTACGAGCAGTACTTC,CASSTAAGGPYEQYF
NA,TRBV9,TRBJ2-6,few,TGTGCCAGTAAAGGGGCCAACGTCCTGACTTTC,CASKGANVLTF
NA,TRBV11-2,TRBJ1-5,many,TGTGCCAGCAGCTTAGGCAACAGGGACAATCAGCCCCAGCATTTT,CASSLGNRDNQPQHF
TRBD1,TRBV7-2,TRBJ1-1,few,TGTGCCAGCAGCTTAGGACAGGGAAAAAACACTGAAGCTTTCTTT,CASSLGQGKNTEAFF
TRBD2,TRBV20-1,TRBJ2-5,few,TGCAGTGGTTCAGAAAGCGGGAGGGGTGAGACCCAGTACTTC,CSGSESGRGETQYF
TRBD1,TRBV3-1,TRBJ2-2,few,TGTGCCAGCAGCCAAGAGTACCGGGACAGTGGCGGGGAGCTGTTTTTT,CASSQEYRDSGGELFF
NA,TRBV6-9,TRBJ2-7,few,TGTGCCAGCAGTTATCAGGGCGACGAGCAGTACTTC,CASSYQGDEQYF
TRBD2,TRBV20-1,TRBJ2-7,many,TGCAGTGCTAACCCTAGCGGGAGCTCCTACGAGCAGTACTTC,CSANPSGSSYEQYF
TRBD2,TRBV2,TRBJ2-5,NA,TGTGCCAGCAGCGACCCTGGCGGGAGGGCCCTTTGGACCCAGTACTTC,CASSDPGGRALWTQYF
NA,TRBV9,TRBJ2-5,many,TGTGCCAGCAGCGTAGCTCGGGGGAGAGGCGGAGAGACCCAGTACTTC,CASSVARGRGGETQYF
NA,TRBV30,TRBJ1-2,few,TGTGCCTGGAGTGTGACTAGGAGGGGAAATGCTAACTATGGCTACACCTTC,CAWSVTRRGNANYGYTF
NA,TRBV5-6,TRBJ2-5,NA,TGTGCCAGCACCAAGTCACTAGGCCCCCATAAGTACTTC,CASTKSLGPHKYF